This T cell receptor beta chain stems from a study of blood T cell repertoires in COVID-19. Study context: Samples taken during acute and convalescent COVID-19 were collected in the United States, Italy and Spain. In each case, the material was cDNA or gDNA derived from T cells, B-cell-depleted T cells, or PBMCs.

Per the original data handling: Amplification of reference gene primers provided the estimated nucleated cell counts. Assay: immunoSEQ multiplex PCR; the TCRdb copy retains only in-frame clones and omits some. The V and J calls and clone size were taken over from that table, and D and trimming were inferred from the DNA. The profile shows about 120,000 clones, about four fifths of them singletons. The CDR3 contains 17 residues. Germline loops: CDR1 LNHDA, CDR2 SQIVND (reference sequence). Trimming pared 4 bases from V and 5 bases from J, leaving 18 bases between. V is TRBV19 and J is TRBJ1-6; D is uncertain. This clonotype was sampled from a human donor in a cohort sampled during active COVID-19. The sample taken for sequencing was peripheral blood. The CDR3 DNA sequence: TGTGCCAGTAGTAAGTGGACTGACCGGACCAATAATTCACCCCTCCACTTT. Its translation: CASSKWTDRTNNSPLHF.